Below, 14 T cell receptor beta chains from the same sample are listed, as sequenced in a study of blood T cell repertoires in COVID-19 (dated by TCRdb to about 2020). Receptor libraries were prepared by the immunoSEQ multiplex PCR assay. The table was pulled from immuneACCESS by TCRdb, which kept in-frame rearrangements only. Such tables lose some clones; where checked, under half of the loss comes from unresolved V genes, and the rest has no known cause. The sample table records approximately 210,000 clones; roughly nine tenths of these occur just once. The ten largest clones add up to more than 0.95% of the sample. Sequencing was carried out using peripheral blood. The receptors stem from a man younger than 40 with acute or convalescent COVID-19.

Written as DNA, the CDR3 is TGCGCCAGCAGCTTGGCAGGGCTCTTCACCGGGGAGCTGTTTTTT. As protein: CASSLAGLFTGELFF. J is TRBJ2-2 and V is TRBV5-1; D possibly corresponds to TRBD1 (5 bases). Per germline, CDR1 SGHRS and CDR2 YFSETQ. The CDR3 contains 15 residues. V lost 0 bases, J lost 4 bases, and 10 bases lay in between.

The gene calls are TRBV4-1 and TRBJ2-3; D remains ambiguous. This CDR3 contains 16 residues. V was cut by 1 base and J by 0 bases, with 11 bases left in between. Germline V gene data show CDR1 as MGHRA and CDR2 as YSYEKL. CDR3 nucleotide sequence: TGCGCCAGCAGCCAAGGTGGCGGCTCTAGCACAGATACGCAGTATTTT. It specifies CASSQGGGSSTDTQYF.

CDR3 region: CASVSRGDEKLFF. CDR3 DNA sequence: TGTGCCAGCGTTAGCCGGGGGGATGAAAAACTGTTTTTT. The genes are TRBV28 and TRBJ1-4; possible D gene TRBD1, 5 bases. V dropped 8 bases and J dropped 6 bases, with 13 bases sitting between them. The CDR3 runs to 13 residues. Germline values: CDR1 MDHEN, CDR2 SYDVKM.

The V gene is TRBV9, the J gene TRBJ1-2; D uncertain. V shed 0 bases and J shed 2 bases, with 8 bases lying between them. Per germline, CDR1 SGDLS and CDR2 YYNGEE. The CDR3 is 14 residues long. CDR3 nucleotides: TGTGCCAGCAGCGTAGATATTAAAAACTATGGCTACACCTTC. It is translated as CASSVDIKNYGYTF.

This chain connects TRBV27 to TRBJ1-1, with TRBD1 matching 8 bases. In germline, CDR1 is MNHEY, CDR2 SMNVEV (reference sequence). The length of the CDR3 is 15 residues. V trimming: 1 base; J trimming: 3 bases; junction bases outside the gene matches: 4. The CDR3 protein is CASSLWTGSDTEAFF. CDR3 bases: TGTGCCAGCAGTTTATGGACAGGGTCAGACACTGAAGCTTTCTTT.

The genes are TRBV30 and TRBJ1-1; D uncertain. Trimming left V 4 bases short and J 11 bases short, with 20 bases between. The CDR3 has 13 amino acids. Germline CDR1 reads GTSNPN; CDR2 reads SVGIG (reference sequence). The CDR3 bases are TGTGCCTGGAACCAACGGCGGGTGCAGGCGGCTTTCTTT. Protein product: CAWNQRRVQAAFF. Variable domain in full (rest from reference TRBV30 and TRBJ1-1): SQTIHQWPATLVQPVGSPLSLECTVEGTSNPNLYWYRQAAGRGLQLLFYSVGIGQISSEVPQNLSASRPQDRQFILSSKKLLLSDSGFYLCAWNQRRVQAAFFGQGTRLTVV.

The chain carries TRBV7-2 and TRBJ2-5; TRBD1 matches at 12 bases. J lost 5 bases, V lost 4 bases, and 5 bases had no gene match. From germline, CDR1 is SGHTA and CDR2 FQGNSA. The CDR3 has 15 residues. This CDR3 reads CASSYGTGGLETQYF. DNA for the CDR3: TGTGCCAGCAGCTATGGGACAGGGGGCCTTGAGACCCAGTACTTC.

The CDR3 here is CASSLVITDTQYF. As DNA, the CDR3 is TGTGCCAGCAGCCTCGTAATCACAGATACGCAGTATTTT. The chain joins TRBV6-5 to TRBJ2-3; D is uncertain. Per the germline V gene, CDR1 is MNHEY and CDR2 is SVGAGI. This CDR3 has 13 amino acids. V lost 6 bases, J lost 2 bases, and 9 bases lay in between.

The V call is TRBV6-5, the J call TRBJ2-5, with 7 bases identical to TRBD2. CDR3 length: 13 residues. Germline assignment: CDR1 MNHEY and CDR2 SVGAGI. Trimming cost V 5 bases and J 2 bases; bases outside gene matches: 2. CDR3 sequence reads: CASSPSGQETQYF. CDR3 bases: TGTGCCAGCAGTCCTAGCGGTCAAGAGACCCAGTACTTC.

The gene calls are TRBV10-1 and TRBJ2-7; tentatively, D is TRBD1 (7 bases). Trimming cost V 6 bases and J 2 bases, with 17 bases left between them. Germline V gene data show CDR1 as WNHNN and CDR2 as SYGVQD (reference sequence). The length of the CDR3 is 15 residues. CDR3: CASRGGGGGAYEQYF. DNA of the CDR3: TGCGCCAGCAGGGGGGGTGGAGGGGGCGCCTACGAGCAGTACTTC.

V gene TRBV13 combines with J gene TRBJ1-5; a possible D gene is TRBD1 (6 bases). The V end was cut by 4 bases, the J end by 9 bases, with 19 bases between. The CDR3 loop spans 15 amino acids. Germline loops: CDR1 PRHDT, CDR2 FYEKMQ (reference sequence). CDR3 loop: CASSSSRGPLMPQHF. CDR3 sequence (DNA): TGTGCCAGCAGCTCATCCAGGGGCCCCCTGATGCCCCAGCATTTT.

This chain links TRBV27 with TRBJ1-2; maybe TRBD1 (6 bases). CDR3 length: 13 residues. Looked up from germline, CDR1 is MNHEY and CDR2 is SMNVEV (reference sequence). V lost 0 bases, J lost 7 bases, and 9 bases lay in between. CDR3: CASSLSNRVGYTF. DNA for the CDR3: TGTGCCAGCAGTTTATCAAACAGGGTTGGCTACACCTTC.

The CDR3 DNA reads as TGCGCCAGCAGCTCGCCGGGACAGGCAGATACGCAGTATTTT. Protein product: CASSSPGQADTQYF. V is TRBV5-1 and J is TRBJ2-3; 8 bases fit TRBD1. The CDR3 runs to 14 residues. The V and J ends lost 3 bases and 4 bases, in that order; junction bases with no gene match: 4. CDR1 SGHRS and CDR2 YFSETQ come from the germline V gene.

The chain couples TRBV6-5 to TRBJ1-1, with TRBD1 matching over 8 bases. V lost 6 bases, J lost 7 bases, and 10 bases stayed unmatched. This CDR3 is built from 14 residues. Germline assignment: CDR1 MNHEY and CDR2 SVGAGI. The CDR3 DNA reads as TGTGCCAGCAGCCTTGGACAGGGAACGGGTGAAGCTTTCTTT. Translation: CASSLGQGTGEAFF.